These T cell receptor beta chains were read from a single sample in a study of T cell responses to AZD1222 COVID-19 vaccine. Sequenced by immunoSEQ multiplex PCR; TCRdb stores in-frame clones only, minus some. The sample has just under 90,000 clones, about 86% seen once. This material consisted of peripheral blood, taken on day 0 of MenACWY control vaccination. The receptors here all came from an adult in good health. Both conserved end residues are part of each CDR3. D genes are given only for firm matches. The size entry is marked missing in some rows and otherwise reads once, few, many or a size class.

>TRBJ2-5|.|TRBD1|TRBV11-1
CASSLAGDRETTQYF
TGTGCCAGCAGCTTAGCGGGTGACAGGGAAACTACCCAGTACTTC
>TRBJ1-1|.|.|TRBV2
CASSGVLNMNTEAFF
TGTGCCAGCAGTGGAGTGTTAAACATGAACACTGAAGCTTTCTTT
>TRBJ1-2|.|.|TRBV2
CATRPTSGYGYTF
TGTGCCACCAGACCTACTTCGGGGTATGGCTACACCTTC
>TRBJ2-3|.|.|TRBV7-9
CASSFLTTTDTQYF
TGTGCCAGCAGCTTCCTCACGACGACAGATACGCAGTATTTT
>TRBJ1-5|few|.|TRBV3-1/TRBV3-2
CASSAQGVANQPQHF
TGTGCCAGCAGCGCACAAGGGGTAGCAAATCAGCCCCAGCATTTT
>TRBJ2-7|.|.|TRBV5-1
CASSLPGRGYEQYF
TGCGCCAGCAGCTTGCCGGGACGAGGGTACGAGCAGTACTTC
>TRBJ1-2|.|.|TRBV6-5
CASSYSPNYGYTF
TGTGCCAGCAGTTACAGTCCGAACTATGGCTACACCTTC
>TRBJ1-5|.|TRBD1|TRBV19
CATDGTGVGNQPQHF
TGTGCCACCGACGGGACAGGGGTTGGCAATCAGCCCCAGCATTTT
>TRBJ2-1|.|.|TRBV12-3/TRBV12-4
CASSLNRWNEQFF
TGTGCCAGCAGTTTAAACAGGTGGAATGAGCAGTTCTTC
>TRBJ1-5|.|.|TRBV18
CASSWEHRGQPQHF
TGTGCCAGCTCATGGGAGCATCGGGGTCAGCCCCAGCATTTT
>TRBJ2-7|.|.|TRBV30
CAWSQDSEQYF
TGTGCCTGGAGTCAGGACAGCGAGCAGTACTTC
>TRBJ2-3|.|.|TRBV19
CASSIREGADTQYF
TGTGCCAGTAGTATCCGCGAAGGTGCAGATACGCAGTATTTT
>TRBJ1-6|.|TRBD1|TRBV9
CASSGTGQGGSPLHF
TGTGCCAGCAGCGGCACGGGACAGGGAGGTTCACCCCTCCACTTT
>TRBJ2-1|.|.|TRBV6-6
CASSYPTRGQFF
TGTGCCAGCAGTTACCCGACTAGGGGGCAGTTCTTC
>TRBJ1-1|.|TRBD1|TRBV3-1/TRBV3-2
CASSQQPGGRTEAFF
TGTGCCAGCAGCCAACAGCCAGGGGGGAGGACTGAAGCTTTCTTT
>TRBJ1-2|.|.|TRBV4-2
CASAADRRQGGYTF
TGTGCCAGTGCCGCCGACAGGAGGCAGGGTGGCTACACCTTC
>TRBJ1-1|.|.|TRBV12-3/TRBV12-4
CASSRRERTEAFF
TGTGCCAGCAGTCGACGAGAACGGACTGAAGCTTTCTTT
>TRBJ1-5|.|TRBD1|TRBV5-4
CASSPGQGDNQPQHF
TGTGCCAGCAGCCCCGGACAGGGCGACAATCAGCCCCAGCATTTT
>TRBJ1-6|.|.|TRBV4-2
CASSPPSREGSPLHF
TGTGCCAGCAGCCCTCCGAGCAGAGAAGGATCACCCCTCCACTTT
>TRBJ1-1|.|.|TRBV18
CASSPPTWGAGTEAFF
TGTGCCAGCTCACCACCGACGTGGGGGGCGGGGACTGAAGCTTTCTTT
>TRBJ1-2|.|.|TRBV7-9
CASRAGAAPSGYTF
TGTGCCAGCAGGGCAGGGGCCGCACCAAGTGGCTACACCTTC
>TRBJ1-5|.|TRBD1|TRBV6-5
CASKLDRTDQPQHF
TGTGCCAGCAAATTGGACAGGACGGATCAGCCCCAGCATTTT
>TRBJ2-5|.|TRBD2|TRBV3-1/TRBV3-2
CASSQFSGEQETQYF
TGTGCCAGCAGCCAATTTAGCGGGGAGCAAGAGACCCAGTACTTC
>TRBJ1-2|.|.|TRBV29-1
CSAPAGLWGYTF
TGCAGCGCCCCTGCGGGTCTATGGGGCTACACCTTC
>TRBJ2-3|.|.|TRBV29-1
CSVPEGGGGTDTQYF
TGCAGCGTTCCCGAGGGAGGGGGCGGCACAGATACGCAGTATTTT
>TRBJ1-1|.|.|TRBV9
CASSVGAGLEAFF
TGTGCCAGCAGCGTAGGGGCAGGGCTTGAAGCTTTCTTT
>TRBJ2-6|.|.|TRBV19
CASSTSDGSGANVLTF
TGTGCCAGTAGTACCTCGGACGGTTCTGGGGCCAACGTCCTGACTTTC
>TRBJ2-2|.|TRBD1|TRBV7-9
CASSLSSWTGDTGELFF
TGTGCCAGCAGCTTAAGTAGCTGGACAGGGGACACCGGGGAGCTGTTTTTT
>TRBJ2-5|.|.|TRBV18
CASSPGETQYF
TGTGCCAGCTCACCGGGGGAGACCCAGTACTTC
>TRBJ1-3|.|.|TRBV7-2
CASRNDPDAGNTIYF
TGTGCCAGCAGAAATGACCCAGATGCCGGAAACACCATATATTTT
>TRBJ2-3|.|.|TRBV7-2
CASSQGGRTDTQYF
TGTGCCAGCAGCCAGGGCGGGCGCACAGATACGCAGTATTTT
>TRBJ1-1|.|TRBD1|TRBV5-1
CASSWGIGQGNTEAFF
TGCGCCAGCAGCTGGGGGATAGGACAGGGGAACACTGAAGCTTTCTTT
>TRBJ2-1|.|TRBD2|TRBV7-3
CASSFPGTSGVAEQFF
TGTGCCAGCAGCTTCCCCGGGACTAGCGGGGTGGCTGAGCAGTTCTTC
>TRBJ2-5|once|.|TRBV25-1
CASSEFRGAQETQYF
TGTGCCAGCAGTGAATTCCGGGGAGCCCAAGAGACCCAGTACTTC
>TRBJ1-1|.|.|TRBV24-1
CATSDPDRLNTEAFF
TGTGCCACCAGTGACCCCGACAGACTGAACACTGAAGCTTTCTTT
>TRBJ2-1|.|TRBD2|TRBV2
CASRTSGEPYNEQFF
TGTGCCAGCAGGACTAGCGGGGAACCCTACAATGAGCAGTTCTTC
>TRBJ1-3|.|.|TRBV5-1
CASSFGDSGNTIYF
TGCGCCAGCAGCTTCGGGGACTCTGGAAACACCATATATTTT
>TRBJ2-5|.|TRBD1|TRBV7-2
CASKGDRFQETQYF
TGTGCCAGCAAGGGGGACAGGTTCCAAGAGACCCAGTACTTC
>TRBJ1-2|.|.|TRBV19
CASSIALDGGGYTF
TGTGCCAGTAGTATCGCGCTCGACGGTGGAGGCTACACCTTC
>TRBJ2-7|.|.|TRBV11-3
CASSLGGPYEQYF
TGTGCCAGCAGCTTAGGGGGTCCCTACGAGCAGTACTTC
>TRBJ1-5|.|TRBD1|TRBV5-6
CASSLKTGASQPQHF
TGTGCCAGCAGCTTGAAGACAGGGGCTAGTCAGCCCCAGCATTTT
>TRBJ1-1|.|TRBD1|TRBV15
CATSRDRAVFDRAETEAFF
TGTGCCACCAGCAGAGATCGGGCGGTTTTCGACAGGGCGGAAACTGAAGCTTTCTTT
>TRBJ1-2|once|TRBD1|TRBV6-4
CASSDAQGANSNYGYTF
TGTGCCAGCAGTGACGCGCAGGGGGCAAATAGTAACTATGGCTACACCTTC
>TRBJ2-1|.|TRBD2|TRBV28
CASSLPIAGGQNEQFF
TGTGCCAGCAGTTTACCCATAGCGGGGGGGCAGAATGAGCAGTTCTTC
>TRBJ2-1|once|TRBD2|TRBV6-6
CASSLTTGGQDEQFF
TGTGCCAGCAGTCTTACAACGGGGGGGCAGGATGAGCAGTTCTTC
>TRBJ1-2|.|TRBD1|TRBV6-6
CASRHPTTGRNYGYTF
TGTGCCAGCAGGCACCCAACGACAGGGCGGAACTATGGCTACACCTTC
>TRBJ2-7|.|TRBD1|TRBV5-1
CASSTQTGGEQYF
TGCGCCAGCAGCACCCAAACAGGGGGCGAGCAGTACTTC
>TRBJ2-7|.|.|TRBV29-1
CSVEDKDYEQYF
TGCAGCGTTGAAGATAAGGACTACGAGCAGTACTTC
>TRBJ1-5|.|.|TRBV28
CATREGALETQHF
TGTGCCACCAGGGAAGGGGCCTTGGAGACCCAGCATTTT
>TRBJ1-1|.|.|TRBV7-2
CASSLEAGETEAFF
TGTGCCAGCAGCCTAGAGGCAGGGGAGACTGAAGCTTTCTTT
>TRBJ1-2|once|.|TRBV6-4
CASSDSPKANYGYTF
TGTGCCAGCAGTGATTCCCCGAAAGCTAACTATGGCTACACCTTC
>TRBJ1-3|.|.|TRBV2
CASPGGDGNTIYF
TGTGCCAGCCCGGGGGGGGACGGAAACACCATATATTTT
>TRBJ2-1|.|TRBD2|TRBV4-2
CASSQASGGRNEQFF
TGTGCCAGCAGCCAAGCTAGCGGGGGGCGCAATGAGCAGTTCTTC
>TRBJ1-5|.|.|TRBV30
CAWSGFRASNPNQPQHF
TGTGCCTGGAGTGGATTCCGGGCCTCGAACCCAAATCAGCCCCAGCATTTT
>TRBJ1-1|.|.|TRBV28
CASSLADLNTEAFF
TGTGCCAGCAGTTTAGCAGACTTGAACACTGAAGCTTTCTTT
>TRBJ1-1|.|.|TRBV12-3/TRBV12-4
CASSVRQYTEAFF
TGTGCCAGCAGTGTTCGACAGTACACTGAAGCTTTCTTT